The T cell receptor beta chain under discussion was sequenced for a study of T cells after yellow fever vaccination. General study findings and limits: Just a small share of clonotypes turned up in the CD4 compartment as well as the CD8 compartment.

Template switching by 5'RACE produced TCR cDNA, adding a universal primer site and UMIs. TCRdb recomputed calls from the 5' RACE reads with MiXCR, one row per CDR3 protein. The sample holds more than 95,000 distinct CDR3 sequences, roughly 6.7% seen once. The CDR3 is 15 residues long. Looked up from germline, CDR1 is SGHTA and CDR2 is FQGNSA. Trimming cost V 5 bases and J 12 bases; bases outside gene matches: 14. This clonotype has at least ten counts. Its antigen is not known. This sequence was found in a man in his late teens or twenties who received the YFV17D yellow fever vaccine. Here the sequenced sample was CD4+ T cells sorted from PBMCs, taken about 10 days after the first yellow fever vaccination. The chain uses TRBV7-2 and TRBJ1-5, with 9 bases fitting TRBD1. The CDR3 sequence: CASSPGQGVGWRQHF. The CDR3 DNA is TGTGCCAGCAGCCCGGGACAGGGTGTGGGGTGGCGCCAGCATTTT.